The present T cell receptor beta chain was sequenced within a study of T-cell memory formation after mild COVID-19. Using its own MiXCR run on the 5' RACE reads, TCRdb lists one record per CDR3 protein. The repertoire has 30,000 to 35,000 distinct CDR3 sequences, just under 8% of them found once; the top ten carry less than 30%. This clonotype showed up many times. V dropped 6 bases and J dropped 0 bases, with 8 bases sitting between them. The germline CDR1 and CDR2 sequences are DFQATT and SNEGSKA (reference sequence). This CDR3 is built from 12 residues. V is TRBV20-1 and J is TRBJ2-5, with no clear D. This receptor was identified in a man aged 18 to 30 who had mild COVID-19 (a few samples of this study predate the infection). Cell type and time point are not known. The source material was PBMCs or a T cell subset sorted from them (not recorded which). CDR3 nucleotides: TGCAGTGCCCAGAGGTACCAAGAGACCCAGTACTTC. This gives the protein CSAQRYQETQYF.